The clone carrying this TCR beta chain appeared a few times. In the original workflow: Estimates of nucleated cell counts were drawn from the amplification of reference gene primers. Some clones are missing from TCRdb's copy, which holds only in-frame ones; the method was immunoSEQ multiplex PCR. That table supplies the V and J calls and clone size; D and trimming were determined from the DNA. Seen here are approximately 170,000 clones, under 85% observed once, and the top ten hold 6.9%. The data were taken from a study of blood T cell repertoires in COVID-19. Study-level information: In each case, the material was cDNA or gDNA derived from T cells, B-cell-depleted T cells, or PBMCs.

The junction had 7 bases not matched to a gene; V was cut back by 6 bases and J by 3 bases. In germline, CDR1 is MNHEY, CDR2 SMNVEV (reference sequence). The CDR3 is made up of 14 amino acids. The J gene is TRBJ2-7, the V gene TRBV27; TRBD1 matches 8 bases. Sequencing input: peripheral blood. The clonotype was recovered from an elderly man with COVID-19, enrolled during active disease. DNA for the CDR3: TGTGCCAGCAGCTACCGGGACAGGCTCTACGAGCAGTACTTC. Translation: CASSYRDRLYEQYF.